This T cell receptor beta chain was recorded in a study of identical twins. General study results and limits: Out-of-frame sharing of TCR alpha in monozygotic twins was underestimated by models. Possibly, invariant MAIT and iNKT cells partly confounded zero-insertion analyses.

The CDR3 consists of 17 residues. A universal primer site came from template switching; cDNA carried unique molecular identifiers. Via MiXCR, TCRdb re-called the 5' RACE reads, giving one row per CDR3 protein. Among some 560,000 distinct CDR3 sequences, 9.5% to 10% were seen once, and the ten largest hold approximately 3%. This clonotype has a handful of counts. Its antigen is unidentified. In addition, the sample was reused for a study of yellow fever vaccine responses in identical twins. That report notes: Reports say the vaccine T cell response in twins looked partly convergent and partly personalized.

The TCR originated in a woman younger than 30 in good health. The source material was PBMCs. V is TRBV21-1 and J is TRBJ1-4; the D call in the table, TRBD1, was not verified against the DNA. TRBV21-1 is recorded as a pseudogene. The CDR3 is CASSKRQGARSNEKLFF. DNA for the CDR3: TGTGCCAGCAGCAAACGGCAGGGGGCGCGCTCTAATGAAAAACTGTTTTTT.